There are many counts of the clone carrying this T cell receptor beta chain. With TRAV- and TRBV-specific primers, first-strand cDNA was made, covering the alpha and beta chains. It was with a constant-region primer and a V-primer adapter that TCRs were amplified over approximately 20 PCR cycles. One entry per CDR3 protein results from TCRdb running MiXCR on the reads. The table lists 65,000 to 85,000 distinct CDR3 sequences, around 17% of them singletons, with approximately 1.3% in the top ten. Time point described: after trial treatment. Specified treatment: LDRT plus nivolumab, ipilimumab, low-dose cyclophosphamide and aspirin (RACIN trial). Those eligible were patients bearing advanced solid tumors lacking tumor-infiltrating lymphocytes. This sample stems from a study of low-dose radiotherapy and immunotherapy resistance in tumors. About the study: Cohort 1 got 0.5 Gy per fraction every 2 weeks, 6.5 Gy in total. Intravenous nivolumab 240 mg every two weeks plus ipilimumab 1 mg/kg every six weeks was given to patients.

Germline V gene data show CDR1 as KGHSH and CDR2 as LQKENI. There are 18 residues in the CDR3. The germline V and J ends were trimmed by 3 bases and 0 bases, with 18 bases remaining between them. This TCR came from a male donor with prostate cancer. The chain links TRBV18 to TRBJ1-3; D is perhaps TRBD1 (5 bases). This specimen consisted of PBMCs, obtained after low-dose radiotherapy plus immunotherapy. The CDR3 is CASSPGTGGPYSGNTIYF. DNA for the CDR3: TGTGCCAGCTCACCCGGGACGGGGGGACCTTACTCTGGAAACACCATATATTTT. Supplemented by reference TRBV18 and TRBJ1-3, the full variable domain reads NAGVMQNPRHLVRRRGQEARLRCSPMKGHSHVYWYRQLPEEGLKFMVYLQKENIIDESGMPKERFSAEFPKEGPSILRIQQVVRGDSAAYFCASSPGTGGPYSGNTIYFGEGSWLTVV.